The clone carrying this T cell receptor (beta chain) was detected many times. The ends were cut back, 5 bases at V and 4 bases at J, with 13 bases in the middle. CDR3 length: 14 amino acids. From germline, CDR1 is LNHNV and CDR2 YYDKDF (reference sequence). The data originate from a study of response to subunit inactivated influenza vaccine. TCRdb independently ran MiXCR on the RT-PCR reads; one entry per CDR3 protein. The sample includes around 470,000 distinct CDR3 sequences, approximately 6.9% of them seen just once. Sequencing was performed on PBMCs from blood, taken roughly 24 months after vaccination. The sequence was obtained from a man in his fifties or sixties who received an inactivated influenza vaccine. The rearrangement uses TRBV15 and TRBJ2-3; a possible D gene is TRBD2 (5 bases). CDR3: CATSGSAQPDTQYF. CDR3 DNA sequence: TGTGCCACCAGCGGGAGCGCACAGCCAGATACGCAGTATTTT.